This T cell receptor beta chain was recorded in a study of blood T cell repertoires in COVID-19. At the level of the study: The United States, Italy and Spain supplied acute and convalescent COVID-19 samples. T cells, B-cell-depleted T cells, or PBMCs provided the cDNA or gDNA that served as material.

Authors' analysis steps: Nucleated cell number was recorded as an estimate derived from reference gene primer amplification. TCRdb's copy holds only in-frame clones and misses some; the assay was immunoSEQ multiplex PCR. V, J and clone size derive from that table, while D and trimming were established from the DNA sequence. Here the sample spans more than 200,000 clones, 87% being singletons. CDR1 is MDHEN, CDR2 SYDVKM, per germline. The CDR3 covers 15 residues. Deletions cut 6 bases from V and 0 bases from J, with 14 bases between. The gene calls are TRBV28 and TRBJ1-2; D gene ambiguous. Sequencing was performed on peripheral blood. This TCR came from a man aged 18 to 30 with active or convalescent COVID-19. CDR3 sequence reads: CASSPYSSANYGYTF. The CDR3 bases are TGTGCCAGCAGCCCTTACAGCAGTGCTAACTATGGCTACACCTTC.